A single sample is the source of the 14 T cell receptor beta chains below, sequenced in a study of T cell repertoires in ileal Crohn's disease. TCRdb's table, derived via immunoSEQ multiplex PCR, lists solely in-frame clones and lacks some. The data hold around 8,600 clones, with around 76% observed a single time. Material for sequencing was ileal tissue. The receptors were gathered from an adult with Crohn's disease.

This chain uses TRBV7-3 with TRBJ1-1; the D is unclear. CDR1 and CDR2 (germline): SGHTA, FQGTGA. CDR3 length: 13 residues. The germline V and J ends were trimmed by 2 bases and 5 bases, with 9 bases remaining between them. The CDR3 loop reads CASSLAGETEAFF. The DNA for the CDR3 is TGTGCCAGCAGCTTAGCCGGGGAGACTGAAGCTTTCTTT. The variable domain in full, with the rest retrieved from reference TRBV7-3 and TRBJ1-1, is GAGVSQTPSNKVTEKGKYVELRCDPISGHTALYWYRQSLGQGPEFLIYFQGTGAADDSGLPNDRFFAVRPEGSVSTLKIQRTERGDSAVYLCASSLAGETEAFFGQGTRLTVV.

The chain carries TRBV4-2 and TRBJ2-1, with D perhaps TRBD2 (6 bases). Per germline, CDR1 LGHNA and CDR2 YNFKEQ. Trimming took 0 bases from V and 14 from J, leaving 17 bases between them. This CDR3 has 14 residues. The CDR3 DNA is TGTGCCAGCAGCCAAGACCAGTGGGGACTGATTGAGTTCTTC. It specifies CASSQDQWGLIEFF.

The rearrangement uses TRBV2 and TRBJ2-3; TRBD2 aligns across 8 bases. Per the germline V gene, CDR1 is SNHLY and CDR2 is FYNNEI. With 2 bases clipped from V and 2 bases from J, the junction kept 9 bases outside the gene matches. There are 17 residues in the CDR3. CDR3 sequence (DNA): TGTGCCAGCAGTGAATTCATACTAGCGGATTTCACAGATACGCAGTATTTT. Translated: CASSEFILADFTDTQYF.

J is TRBJ1-6 and V is TRBV28; 7 bases are shared with TRBD1. The CDR3 spans 12 residues. Germline V lookup: CDR1 MDHEN, CDR2 SYDVKM. Germline trimming cut 4 bases from V and 12 bases from J; bases unmatched to any gene: 3. CDR3 sequence (DNA): TGTGCCAGCAGTTGGACAGGCGAACCCCTCCACTTT. This encodes CASSWTGEPLHF. The whole variable domain, filled in from reference TRBV28 and TRBJ1-6, reads DVKVTQSSRYLVKRTGEKVFLECVQDMDHENMFWYRQDPGLGLRLIYFSYDVKMKEKGDIPEGYSVSREKKERFSLILESASTNQTSMYLCASSWTGEPLHFGNGTRLTVT.

The rearrangement links TRBV5-1 to TRBJ2-1; TRBD2 might be the D (7 bases). This CDR3 has 14 amino acids. V was clipped by 2 bases and J by 8 bases, with 14 bases between them. Germline CDR1 and CDR2: SGHRS and YFSETQ. The CDR3 DNA reads TGCGCCAGCAGCTTAGGGGGGGCCGTGGATGAGCAGTTCTTC. Translated: CASSLGGAVDEQFF. Full variable domain (rest looked up from reference TRBV5-1 and TRBJ2-1): KAGVTQTPRYLIKTRGQQVTLSCSPISGHRSVSWYQQTPGQGLQFLFEYFSETQRNKGNFPGRFSGRQFSNSRSEMNVSTLELGDSALYLCASSLGGAVDEQFFGPGTRLTVL.

The rearrangement links TRBV30 to TRBJ2-7, with D perhaps TRBD2 (6 bases). The V gene lost 3 bases and the J gene lost 5 bases, with 8 bases spanning the gap. Germline lookup yields CDR1 GTSNPN and CDR2 SVGIG (reference sequence). The CDR3 is made up of 11 amino acids. As DNA, the CDR3 is TGTGCCTGGAGCCGGAGGGACGAGCAGTACTTC. Translated, it gives CAWSRRDEQYF.

This chain joins TRBV2 and TRBJ2-5; perhaps TRBD2 as D (6 bases). V lost 6 bases, J lost 7 bases, and 12 bases lay in between. The germline gives CDR1 SNHLY, CDR2 FYNNEI. CDR3 size: 12 residues. DNA for the CDR3: TGTGCCAGCAGCGAGGGACTCGTGACCCAGTACTTC. Amino acid sequence: CASSEGLVTQYF.

The chain is built from TRBV9 and TRBJ1-6; the D is unclear. This CDR3 spans 15 amino acids. CDR1 SGDLS and CDR2 YYNGEE come from the germline V gene. The ends were cut back, 3 bases at V and 3 bases at J, with 10 bases in the middle. The CDR3 is CASSALTVYNSPLHF. The CDR3 nucleotides are TGTGCCAGCAGCGCCCTGACTGTCTATAATTCACCCCTCCACTTT.

CDR3 loop: CASREASGSRETQYF. The DNA of the CDR3 is TGTGCCAGCAGGGAGGCTAGCGGGAGTCGGGAGACCCAGTACTTC. The V and J genes are TRBV11-2 and TRBJ2-5, with 10 bases matching TRBD2. This CDR3 has 15 amino acids. Per the germline V gene, CDR1 is SGHAT and CDR2 is FQNNGV. The trim removed 6 bases at V and 5 bases at J, leaving 9 bases unmatched.

The chain links TRBV7-8 to TRBJ1-4, with 7 bases aligning to TRBD1. Germline CDR1 and CDR2: SGHVS and FQNEAQ. The length of the CDR3 is 17 residues. The J segment lost 0 bases and the V segment lost 5 bases, leaving 9 bases of the junction unmatched. CDR3 amino acids: CASSQRRQGATNEKLFF. The CDR3 DNA sequence: TGTGCCAGCAGCCAACGGAGACAGGGTGCAACTAATGAAAAACTGTTTTTT. The complete variable domain, with remaining parts taken from reference TRBV7-8 and TRBJ1-4, reads GAGVSQSPRYKVAKRGQDVALRCDPISGHVSLFWYQQALGQGPEFLTYFQNEAQLDKSGLPSDRFFAERPEGSVSTLKIQRTQQEDSAVYLCASSQRRQGATNEKLFFGSGTQLSVL.

This chain uses TRBV19 with TRBJ2-7; 11 bases are a match to TRBD2. Losses at the gene ends were 4 bases for V and 4 bases for J; bases not matched to a gene: 6. Germline loops: CDR1 LNHDA, CDR2 SQIVND (reference sequence). The CDR3 extends over 15 amino acids. The DNA of the CDR3 is TGTGCCAGTAGTACACTAGCGGGAGCCGTTTACGAGCAGTACTTC. As protein: CASSTLAGAVYEQYF.

J is TRBJ2-7 and V is TRBV7-6; maybe TRBD1 (6 bases). The V end lost 5 bases, the J end lost 1 base, and 12 bases lay between the germline ends. Per germline, CDR1 SGHVS and CDR2 FNYEAQ. The CDR3 contains 14 residues. CDR3 coding DNA: TGTGCCAGCAGCCCATCGGACAGATCCTACGAGCAGTACTTC. As protein: CASSPSDRSYEQYF.

The chain uses TRBV4-2 and TRBJ1-5, with D perhaps TRBD1 (5 bases). The CDR3 has 14 amino acids. Germline V CDR1 and CDR2: LGHNA, YNFKEQ. V was pared by 0 bases and J by 6 bases, with 9 bases between. CDR3 sequence: CASSQESGLQPQHF. CDR3 nucleotide sequence: TGTGCCAGCAGCCAAGAGTCAGGGCTTCAGCCCCAGCATTTT.

The V and J genes are TRBV6-5 and TRBJ2-3, with a possible D match to TRBD2 (5 bases). The ends were cut back, 9 bases at V and 4 bases at J, with 11 bases in the middle. CDR1 is MNHEY, CDR2 SVGAGI, per germline. The CDR3 sequence is 12 residues long. Here the CDR3 reads CASLGRADTQYF. CDR3 DNA: TGTGCCAGTCTCGGGCGGGCAGATACGCAGTATTTT.